The 6 T cell receptor beta chains listed next were all sequenced from one sample in a study of blood T cell repertoires in COVID-19. Some clones are missing from TCRdb's copy, which holds only in-frame ones; the method was immunoSEQ multiplex PCR. Of hundreds of thousands of clones listed, about four fifths are singletons. Sequenced sample: PBMCs or T cells enriched from blood (not recorded which). The origin of the receptors is a man aged 40-55 years who had been exposed to COVID-19.

The CDR3 coding sequence is TGTGCCAGCAGTCAGGGGGCTAATAGCAATCAGCCCCAGCATTTT. Amino acids: CASSQGANSNQPQHF. J is TRBJ1-5 and V is TRBV27, with 8 bases identical to TRBD1. CDR3 length equals 15 residues. Germline V lookup: CDR1 MNHEY, CDR2 SMNVEV (reference sequence). J lost 0 bases, V lost 5 bases, and 3 bases had no gene match.

The chain couples TRBV7-3 to TRBJ2-1, with 10 bases fitting TRBD1. The CDR3 covers 13 residues. The V gene end was trimmed by 5 bases and the J gene end by 10 bases; junction bases not matched to a gene: 5. Germline values: CDR1 SGHTA, CDR2 FQGTGA. CDR3 sequence reads: CASSTGQGREQFF. As DNA, the CDR3 is TGTGCCAGCAGCACGGGACAGGGGAGAGAGCAGTTCTTC.

This chain connects TRBV10-3 to TRBJ1-1; D not certain. The CDR3 totals 13 residues. Germline CDR1 is ENHRY and CDR2 is SYGVKD. V was clipped by 4 bases and J by 7 bases, with 13 bases between them. The CDR3 region is CAISGPGQFEAFF. The CDR3 region has the DNA TGTGCCATCAGTGGACCTGGGCAATTTGAAGCTTTCTTT.

The CDR3 coding sequence is TGTGCCAGTAATAGACGGGGAGGCAATCAGCCCCAGCATTTT. Its translation is CASNRRGGNQPQHF. The chain employs TRBV19 and TRBJ1-5; D call uncertain. The CDR3 covers 14 residues. Trimming shortened V by 7 bases and J by 2 bases, and 12 bases separated the two germline ends. Germline loops: CDR1 LNHDA, CDR2 SQIVND (reference sequence).

This chain joins TRBV5-1 and TRBJ2-3, with 7 nucleotides matching TRBD2. The CDR3 runs to 14 residues. Germline assignment: CDR1 SGHRS and CDR2 YFSETQ. J was trimmed by 2 bases and V by 5 bases; bases with no gene match: 5. The CDR3 spells CASSGGLVTDTQYF. The CDR3 DNA follows: TGCGCCAGCAGTGGAGGACTAGTCACAGATACGCAGTATTTT.

The V and J genes are TRBV3-1 (or the pseudogene TRBV3-2) and TRBJ2-1; D perhaps matches TRBD1 (6 bases). Germline loops: CDR1 LGHDT, CDR2 YNNKEL (reference sequence). V dropped 6 bases and J dropped 7 bases, with 10 bases sitting between them. This CDR3 region has 12 residues. CDR3 coding DNA: TGTGCCAGCAGAGGGGGAGCAAATGAGCAGTTCTTC. Amino acid sequence: CASRGGANEQFF.